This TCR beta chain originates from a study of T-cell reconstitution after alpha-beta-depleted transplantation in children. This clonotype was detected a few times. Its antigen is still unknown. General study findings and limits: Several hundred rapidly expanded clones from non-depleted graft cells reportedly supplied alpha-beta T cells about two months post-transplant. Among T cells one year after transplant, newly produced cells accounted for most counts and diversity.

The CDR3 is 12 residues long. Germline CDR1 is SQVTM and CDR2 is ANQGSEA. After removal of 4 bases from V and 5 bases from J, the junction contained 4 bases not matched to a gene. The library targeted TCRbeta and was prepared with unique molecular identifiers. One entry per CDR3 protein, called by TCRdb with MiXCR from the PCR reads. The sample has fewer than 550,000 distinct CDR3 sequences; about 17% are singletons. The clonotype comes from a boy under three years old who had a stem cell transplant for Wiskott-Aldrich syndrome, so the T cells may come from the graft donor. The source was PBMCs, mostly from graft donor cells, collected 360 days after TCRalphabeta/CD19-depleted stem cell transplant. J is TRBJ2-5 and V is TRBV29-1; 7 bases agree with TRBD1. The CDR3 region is CSVGQGRETQYF. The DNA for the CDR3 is TGCAGCGTTGGACAGGGAAGGGAGACCCAGTACTTC.